The T cell receptor beta chain described here comes from a study of shared clonotypes between healthy human individuals. Findings and limits, study-wide: A reduction in generation probabilities was seen for non-shared clonotypes relative to those shared by all four donors. Blood was the sole source, and tissue repertoires probably differ.

CDR1 is LNHDA and CDR2 is SQIVND in the germline V gene (reference sequence). Trimming removed 8 bases at V and 1 base at J, with 12 bases between. This CDR3 region has 13 residues. The table lists this clone with a count of one. The antigen remains unidentified. Some clones are missing from TCRdb's copy, which holds only in-frame ones; the method was immunoSEQ multiplex PCR. The table has 1,400,000 or so clones, approximately 98.5% seen once. Sequenced sample: naive CD4+ T cells sorted from blood. The sample's subset: CD45RA+ positively selected. The sequence came from a man younger than 45 in good health. The chain has TRBV19 and TRBJ2-7; D not resolved. The CDR3 is CASSRLLSYEQYF. CDR3 DNA: TGTGCCAGTTCTCGTCTGTTATCCTACGAGCAGTACTTC.